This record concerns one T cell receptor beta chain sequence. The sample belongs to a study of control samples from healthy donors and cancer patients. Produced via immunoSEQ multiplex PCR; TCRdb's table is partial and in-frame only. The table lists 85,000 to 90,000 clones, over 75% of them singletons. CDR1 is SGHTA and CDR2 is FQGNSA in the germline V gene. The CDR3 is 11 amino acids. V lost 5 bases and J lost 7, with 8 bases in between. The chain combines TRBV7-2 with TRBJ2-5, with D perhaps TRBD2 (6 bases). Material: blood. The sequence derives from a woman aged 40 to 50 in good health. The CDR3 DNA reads TGTGCCAGCAGCCAGGAGGGGACCCAGTACTTC. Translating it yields CASSQEGTQYF.